Presented here are 25 T cell receptor beta chains from one specimen sequenced in a study of blood T cell repertoires in COVID-19. The assay was immunoSEQ multiplex PCR, and TCRdb's table has in-frame clones only and misses some. Here the sample spans hundreds of thousands of clones, approximately 86% being singletons. Sequenced input: PBMCs or T cells enriched from blood (not recorded which). The receptor source for this set is a woman aged 55-75 years who had recovered from COVID-19.

The rearrangement links TRBV2 to TRBJ2-2, with D possibly being TRBD2 (6 bases). Looked up from germline, CDR1 is SNHLY and CDR2 is FYNNEI. CDR3 length equals 16 residues. Trimming shortened V by 4 bases and J by 1 base, and 13 bases separated the two germline ends. CDR3 protein: CASSAAGTQNTGELFF. In nucleotides, the CDR3 is TGTGCCAGCAGTGCGGCGGGGACCCAGAACACCGGGGAGCTGTTTTTT.

V is TRBV6-5 and J is TRBJ1-1; D is perhaps TRBD1 (6 bases). The V gene's germline CDR1 is MNHEY and CDR2 SVGAGI. Trimming removed 0 bases at V and 0 bases at J, with 8 bases between. This CDR3 spans 15 amino acids. CDR3 sequence: CASSYSGAMNTEAFF. CDR3 bases: TGTGCCAGCAGTTACTCGGGGGCCATGAACACTGAAGCTTTCTTT.

This clone was seen just once. The chain joins TRBV3-1 (or the pseudogene TRBV3-2) to TRBJ2-3, with D possibly matching TRBD2 (5 bases). The germline V gene encodes CDR1 LGHDT and CDR2 YNNKEL (reference sequence). V shed 5 bases and J shed 1 base, with 16 bases lying between them. This CDR3 has 16 amino acids. The DNA of the CDR3 is TGTGCCAGCAGCGTTTCGGGCACTAGTCGCACAGATACGCAGTATTTT. Protein sequence: CASSVSGTSRTDTQYF.

V and J are TRBV27 and TRBJ1-6; D is uncertain. This CDR3 has 14 residues. Germline CDR1 MNHEY, CDR2 SMNVEV (reference sequence). The V and J ends lost 6 bases and 14 bases respectively, with 20 bases between them. CDR3 nucleotide sequence: TGTGCCAGCAGCCTACTTGGCGGTATATGGGCCCTCCACTTT. It is translated as CASSLLGGIWALHF.

About this clone: This specimen includes other DNA sequences encoding the same CDR3. This sequence joins TRBV5-1 and TRBJ2-3; 7 positions match TRBD2. The CDR3 has 15 residues. Germline CDR1 SGHRS, CDR2 YFSETQ. V lost 3 bases, J lost 0 bases, and 4 bases stayed unmatched. CDR3 nucleotide sequence: TGCGCCAGCAGCTCCTCGGGACTAAGCACAGATACGCAGTATTTT. It encodes CASSSSGLSTDTQYF.

The chain recombines TRBV2 with TRBJ1-5; 9 bases match TRBD1. V was clipped by 5 bases and J by 0 bases; unmatched bases: 5. CDR1 is SNHLY and CDR2 is FYNNEI in the germline V gene. This CDR3 comprises 16 residues. The chain's CDR3 is CASSRRDRDSNQPQHF. CDR3 in DNA: TGTGCCAGCAGTCGCCGGGACAGGGATAGCAATCAGCCCCAGCATTTT.

This chain joins TRBV19 and TRBJ2-4; a weak D match, TRBD2 (5 bases). The CDR3 loop spans 17 amino acids. Per the germline V gene, CDR1 is LNHDA and CDR2 is SQIVND (reference sequence). V lost 3 bases, J lost 1 base, and 16 bases lay in between. CDR3 sequence (DNA): TGTGCCAGTAGTATCGGGGTACGAGGATTCGCCAAAAACATTCAGTACTTC. Its translation: CASSIGVRGFAKNIQYF. Variable domain in full (rest from reference TRBV19 and TRBJ2-4): DGGITQSPKYLFRKEGQNVTLSCEQNLNHDAMYWYRQDPGQGLRLIYYSQIVNDFQKGDIAEGYSVSREKKESFPLTVTSAQKNPTAFYLCASSIGVRGFAKNIQYFGAGTRLSVL.

The chain combines TRBV5-1 with TRBJ2-6; TRBD1 aligns across 10 bases. The V gene's germline CDR1 is SGHRS and CDR2 YFSETQ. CDR3 size: 13 residues. J gave up 13 bases and V 5 bases, and 6 bases lay outside the gene matches. CDR3 nucleotides: TGCGCCAGCAGAGTTGGACAGGGGGAGGTCCTGACTTTC. Translating it yields CASRVGQGEVLTF.

V and J are TRBV21-1 and TRBJ1-6; the D call of TRBD1 is as the table states it, not checked on the DNA. TRBV21-1 is listed as a pseudogene. The CDR3 contains 16 residues. The CDR3 DNA reads as TGTGCCAGCAGCAAAAGCGGGACAGGGAAGAATTCACCCCTCCACTTT. Amino acids: CASSKSGTGKNSPLHF.

The chain links TRBV9 to TRBJ2-3; D is possibly TRBD2 (5 bases). Germline values: CDR1 SGDLS, CDR2 YYNGEE. The CDR3 is made up of 14 amino acids. Deletions cut 3 bases from V and 0 bases from J, with 8 bases between. CDR3 DNA: TGTGCCAGCAGCGGGAGGACTAGCACAGATACGCAGTATTTT. Its protein is CASSGRTSTDTQYF.

This chain joins TRBV27 and TRBJ1-5; D is perhaps TRBD1 (5 bases). Germline V gene data show CDR1 as MNHEY and CDR2 as SMNVEV (reference sequence). The CDR3 has 14 residues. The germline V and J ends were trimmed by 6 bases and 3 bases, with 12 bases remaining between them. CDR3 DNA: TGTGCCAGCAGATCAGACAGCTACAATCAGCCCCAGCATTTT. Its protein product is CASRSDSYNQPQHF.

This chain connects TRBV20-1 to TRBJ2-3; 10 bases fit TRBD2. Trimming at V came to 3 bases and at J to 1 base, leaving 1 base not matched to a gene. CDR3 length: 14 amino acids. Germline CDR1 DFQATT, CDR2 SNEGSKA (reference sequence). The CDR3 region is CSASSGGRTDTQYF. The CDR3 region has the DNA TGCAGTGCTAGTAGCGGGGGGCGCACAGATACGCAGTATTTT.

The J gene is TRBJ2-3, the V gene TRBV5-1; D might be TRBD1 (6 bases). V dropped 4 bases and J dropped 3 bases, with 21 bases sitting between them. Per the germline V gene, CDR1 is SGHRS and CDR2 is YFSETQ. The CDR3 is 17 amino acids. CDR3 sequence: CASSPNALGGGTDTQYF. The CDR3 DNA follows: TGCGCCAGCAGCCCGAACGCCCTTGGGGGCGGTACAGATACGCAGTATTTT.

The chain carries TRBV4-1 and TRBJ1-1, with D perhaps TRBD1 (6 bases). V was pared by 0 bases and J by 1 base, with 12 bases between. The germline V gene encodes CDR1 MGHRA and CDR2 YSYEKL. The CDR3 spans 16 residues. The CDR3 reads CASSQELTGWNTEAFF. The CDR3, as DNA: TGCGCCAGCAGCCAAGAGCTGACAGGTTGGAACACTGAAGCTTTCTTT.

This chain connects TRBV6-5 to TRBJ1-2; 8 bases match TRBD1. V shed 6 bases, J shed 8 bases, and the junction held 8 bases outside the gene matches. Per the germline V gene, CDR1 is MNHEY and CDR2 is SVGAGI. The CDR3 totals 13 residues. CDR3 sequence (DNA): TGTGCCAGCAGCCTGGGACAGGCGCTGGGCTACACCTTC. Residues: CASSLGQALGYTF.

V is TRBV21-1 and J is TRBJ2-3; the table's D call of TRBD1 was not tested on the DNA. TRBV21-1 is annotated as a pseudogene. The CDR3 covers 18 residues. CDR3 protein: CASSKPYRGLCGTDTQYF. CDR3 nucleotides: TGTGCCAGCAGCAAACCATACAGGGGGCTGTGTGGAACAGATACGCAGTATTTT.

The chain carries TRBV24-1 and TRBJ1-2; no clear D gene. The V gene's germline CDR1 is KGHDR and CDR2 SFDVKD. The V gene lost 3 bases and the J gene lost 4 bases, with 14 bases spanning the gap. The CDR3 totals 15 residues. The CDR3 loop reads CATSDGPAGSYGYTF. CDR3 DNA sequence: TGTGCCACCAGTGATGGGCCCGCGGGGAGCTATGGCTACACCTTC.

The chain has TRBV4-1 and TRBJ2-3; D is perhaps TRBD1 (6 bases). Per the germline V gene, CDR1 is MGHRA and CDR2 is YSYEKL. The CDR3 sequence is 13 residues long. Trimming shortened V by 5 bases and J by 4 bases, and 10 bases separated the two germline ends. DNA for the CDR3: TGCGCCAGCAGCAGACAGGTGTCAGATACGCAGTATTTT. It yields the protein CASSRQVSDTQYF.

This clone was seen once. The identical CDR3 is also encoded by other nucleotide sequences in the sample. The V and J genes are TRBV5-1 and TRBJ1-2; D might be TRBD1 (5 bases). This CDR3 is built from 14 residues. Per the germline V gene, CDR1 is SGHRS and CDR2 is YFSETQ. V shed 0 bases and J shed 1 base, with 7 bases lying between them. The CDR3 is CASSLGDSNYGYTF. CDR3 bases: TGCGCCAGCAGCTTGGGAGACAGTAACTATGGCTACACCTTC.

The rearrangement joins TRBV18 to TRBJ2-6; D not resolved. The CDR3 length is 15 residues. Looked up from germline, CDR1 is KGHSH and CDR2 is LQKENI. The germline V and J ends were trimmed by 6 bases and 6 bases, with 15 bases remaining between them. CDR3 loop: CASSLGQTLANVLTF. As DNA, the CDR3 is TGTGCCAGCTCGCTGGGCCAGACCCTGGCCAACGTCCTGACTTTC.

Turning to this clone: The sample holds other DNA sequences that translate to the same CDR3. The rearrangement uses TRBV5-1 and TRBJ1-1; D is possibly TRBD1 (5 bases). The CDR3 totals 13 residues. V lost 4 bases, J lost 1 base, and 8 bases lay in between. Germline V gene data show CDR1 as SGHRS and CDR2 as YFSETQ. CDR3 nucleotide sequence: TGCGCCAGCAGCGCTGGACAGAACACTGAAGCTTTCTTT. Translated, it gives CASSAGQNTEAFF.

In DNA form, the CDR3 reads TGTGCCAGCAGCGTCACCGGGAGTACTGAAGCTTTCTTT. Encoded protein: CASSVTGSTEAFF. This chain links TRBV9 with TRBJ1-1; no reliable D call. CDR1 is SGDLS, CDR2 YYNGEE, per germline. V gave up 2 bases and J gave up 5 bases, with 10 bases separating them. There are 13 residues in the CDR3.

The J gene is TRBJ1-4, the V gene TRBV5-1, with TRBD1 matching 11 bases. CDR1 SGHRS and CDR2 YFSETQ come from the germline V gene. The CDR3 is made up of 15 amino acids. V lost 4 bases, J lost 8 bases, and 7 bases stayed unmatched. The CDR3, as DNA: TGCGCCAGCAGCCACGGACAGGGGGCTAGGGAAAAACTGTTTTTT. This sequence encodes CASSHGQGAREKLFF.

A word on this clone: Other nucleotide sequences from this sample produce the same CDR3. The V and J genes are TRBV5-1 and TRBJ1-1; D is unclear. CDR1 and CDR2 (germline): SGHRS, YFSETQ. The V end lost 2 bases, the J end lost 2 bases, and 7 bases lay between the germline ends. The CDR3 length is 13 residues. The chain's CDR3 is CASSFQENTEAFF. The CDR3 bases are TGCGCCAGCAGCTTTCAGGAAAACACTGAAGCTTTCTTT.

The gene calls are TRBV18 and TRBJ1-2; 12 bases fit TRBD1. The CDR3 has 16 amino acids. V was pared by 3 bases and J by 4 bases, with 6 bases of the junction left unmatched. The V gene's germline CDR1 is KGHSH and CDR2 LQKENI. For the CDR3, the DNA is TGTGCCAGCTCACCCTCCGGGACAGGGGGCCTCTATGGCTACACCTTC. This codes for CASSPSGTGGLYGYTF.